The 10 T cell receptor beta chains listed next were all sequenced from one sample in a study of blood T cells in healthy people across ages (dated by TCRdb to between 2014 and 2016). The method behind the library was 5' RACE. Sequencing used an Illumina HiSeq 2500. The second PCR ran for about 6 to 12 cycles and used a J-beta primer mix along with a sample-barcoded 5' primer. TCRdb reanalyzed the raw reads on its own, using fastp at Q25 for trimming and MiXCR for clone calling, and kept in-frame beta chains. A single entry per CDR3 protein holds the most common genes and DNA from its merged rows. Here the sample has under 2,000,000 distinct CDR3 sequences; roughly 49% occur a single time. Of the sample, 2% to 2.5% falls within the top ten clones. The sample comprised blood. The receptors here all came from a middle-aged woman in good health.

This chain links TRBV4-1 with TRBJ2-7; no reliable D call. The CDR3 runs to 18 residues. Looked up from germline, CDR1 is MGHRA and CDR2 is YSYEKL. Between the trimmed V and J ends, which lost 3 bases and 0 bases, there was a span of 21 bases. CDR3 sequence reads: CASSHLPHELRSSYEQYF. CDR3 sequence (DNA): TGCGCCAGCAGCCACCTTCCTCATGAGCTCCGGAGCTCCTACGAGCAGTACTTC.

A few counts support this clonotype. The V and J genes are TRBV20-1 and TRBJ2-7, with D perhaps given as TRBD1 or TRBD2 (5 bases each). The CDR3 consists of 14 residues. Germline CDR1 is DFQATT and CDR2 is SNEGSKA (reference sequence). Trimming left V 5 bases short and J 2 bases short, with 16 bases between. The CDR3 here is CSASHKSGPYEQYF. As DNA, the CDR3 is TGCAGTGCTTCACACAAGTCGGGGCCCTACGAGCAGTACTTC.

This chain joins TRBV4-1 and TRBJ1-2; D possibly corresponds to TRBD1 (6 bases). The V and J ends lost 0 bases and 6 bases respectively, with 14 bases between them. The CDR3 covers 15 residues. Germline CDR1 and CDR2: MGHRA and YSYEKL. The CDR3 bases are TGCGCCAGCAGCCAAGATCCACAGGGAAAGAATGGCTACACCTTC. Amino acids: CASSQDPQGKNGYTF.

This clonotype occurred a few times. The chain links TRBV15 to TRBJ2-3; possibly TRBD2 for D (5 bases). The germline V gene encodes CDR1 LNHNV and CDR2 YYDKDF (reference sequence). V lost 0 bases to trimming and J lost 6 bases, with 22 bases between them. The CDR3 spans 18 residues. The chain's CDR3 is CATSRELGGLSRGDTQYF. The CDR3 DNA reads as TGTGCCACCAGCAGAGAACTGGGCGGGCTGTCCCGTGGGGATACGCAGTATTTT.

This clonotype was observed a few times. The genes are TRBV7-9 and TRBJ1-2, with D unclear. V was clipped by 5 bases and J by 8 bases, with 15 bases between them. This CDR3 has 13 residues. CDR1 is SEHNR, CDR2 FQNEAQ, per germline (reference sequence). Here the CDR3 DNA reads TGTGCCAGCAGCGTGCAGACTGTTTCGGGCTACACCTTC. It codes for CASSVQTVSGYTF.

This clonotype was seen a few times. The CDR3 bases are TGCAGCGTTGTAGCGGGGGCGTATGACCCAGATACGCAGTATTTT. This sequence encodes CSVVAGAYDPDTQYF. V usage is TRBV29-1 and J usage is TRBJ2-3; 9 nucleotides match TRBD2. Germline values: CDR1 SQVTM, CDR2 ANQGSEA. The CDR3 is 15 amino acids. Losses at the gene ends were 4 bases for V and 4 bases for J; bases not matched to a gene: 9.

V gene TRBV11-2 combines with J gene TRBJ2-3; D unclear. The CDR3 covers 15 residues. V shed 6 bases and J shed 7 bases, with 20 bases lying between them. CDR1 is SGHAT and CDR2 is FQNNGV in the germline V gene. The CDR3 nucleotides read TGTGCCAGCAGTCTAGACCTGAGCCGTTTGAATACGCAGTATTTT. It codes for CASSLDLSRLNTQYF.

This clonotype was observed a few times. The chain employs TRBV6-5 and TRBJ1-5, with D possibly matching TRBD1 (6 bases). This CDR3 has 14 amino acids. V was pared by 5 bases and J by 4 bases, with 12 bases between. Germline V gene sequence: CDR1 MNHEY, CDR2 SVGAGI. DNA for the CDR3: TGTGCCAGCAGTCGTGGGGGCCTAAATCAGCCCCAGCATTTT. Translation: CASSRGGLNQPQHF.

This clonotype has only one observation. Here the CDR3 DNA reads TGTGCCAGCAGTTATAGGATAGGGAGTCCGAACACTGAAGCTTTCTTT. Translation: CASSYRIGSPNTEAFF. The rearrangement uses TRBV5-6 and TRBJ1-1; the D is unclear. The CDR3 is 16 residues long. Germline lookup yields CDR1 SGHDT and CDR2 YYEEEE. With 5 bases removed from V and 1 base from J, the gap between germline ends came to 18 bases.

This chain joins TRBV5-1 and TRBJ2-3; 9 nucleotides line up with TRBD1. V was pared by 4 bases and J by 4 bases, with 7 bases of the junction left unmatched. The CDR3 sequence is 15 residues long. CDR1 and CDR2 (germline): SGHRS, YFSETQ. The CDR3 DNA follows: TGCGCCAGCAGCGGTGGGACAGGGAAGGCAGATACGCAGTATTTT. Protein sequence: CASSGGTGKADTQYF.